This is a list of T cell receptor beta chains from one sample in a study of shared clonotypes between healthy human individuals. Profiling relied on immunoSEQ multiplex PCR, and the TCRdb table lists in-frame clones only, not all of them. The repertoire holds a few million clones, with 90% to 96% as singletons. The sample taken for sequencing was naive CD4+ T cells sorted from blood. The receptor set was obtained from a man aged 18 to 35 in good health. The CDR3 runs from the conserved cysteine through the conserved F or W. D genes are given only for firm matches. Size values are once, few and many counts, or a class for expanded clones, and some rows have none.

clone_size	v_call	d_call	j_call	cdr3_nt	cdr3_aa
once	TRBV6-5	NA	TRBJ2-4	TGTGCCAGCAGTTACACCGGACTAGGGGGAAACATTCAGTACTTC	CASSYTGLGGNIQYF
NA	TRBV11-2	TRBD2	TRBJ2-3	TGTGCCAGCAGCTTGGCCCTAGCGGGTGGCACAGATACGCAGTATTTT	CASSLALAGGTDTQYF
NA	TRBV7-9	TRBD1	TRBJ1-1	TGTGCCAGCGTACAGGGGGGGTTCGCTTTCTTT	CASVQGGFAFF
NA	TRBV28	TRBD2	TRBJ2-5	TGTGCCAGCCAAGCTCCGTCCGGGCGGGGGGAAGGAGAGACCCAGTACTTC	CASQAPSGRGEGETQYF
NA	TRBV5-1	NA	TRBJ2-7	TGCGCCAGCAGGGCAGGAGGAGCATCCTACGAGCAGTACTTC	CASRAGGASYEQYF
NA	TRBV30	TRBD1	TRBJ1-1	TGTGCCTGGAGTCTCAAGGGGGGACAGGGTGAAGCTTTCTTT	CAWSLKGGQGEAFF
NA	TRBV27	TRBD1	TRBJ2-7	TGTGCCAGCAGTCCAGACCTGGACAGGGGAGCTTACGAGCAGTACTTC	CASSPDLDRGAYEQYF
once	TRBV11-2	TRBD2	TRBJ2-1	TGTGCCAGCAGCTTACCGGGACTAGCGAACAATGAGCAGTTCTTC	CASSLPGLANNEQFF
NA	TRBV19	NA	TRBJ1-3	TGTGCCAGTAGTATTCGGGGAGATGGAAACACCATATATTTT	CASSIRGDGNTIYF
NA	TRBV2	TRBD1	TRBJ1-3	TGTGCCAGCAGACGGACAGGGAAGGGTGGAAACACCATATATTTT	CASRRTGKGGNTIYF
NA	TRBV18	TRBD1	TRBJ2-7	TGTGCCAGCTCACCGGGGACAGGGGGCATGTACGAGCAGTACTTC	CASSPGTGGMYEQYF
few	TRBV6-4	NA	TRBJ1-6	TGTGCCTCGTGGGGTCTTTCACCCCTCCACTTT	CASWGLSPLHF
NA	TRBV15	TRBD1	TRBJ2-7	TGTGCCACCAGCAGAGAGGACAGGGGCTACGAGCAGTACTTC	CATSREDRGYEQYF
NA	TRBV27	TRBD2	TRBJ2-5	TGTGCCAGCAGAGGTAGCGGGGGAGCCAAAGAGACCCAGTACTTC	CASRGSGGAKETQYF
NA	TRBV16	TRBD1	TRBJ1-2	TGTGCCAGCAGCCAAACGACAGGGGCGAACTATGGCTACACCTTC	CASSQTTGANYGYTF
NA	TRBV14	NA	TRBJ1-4	TGTGCCAGCAGCGGTAATGAAAAACTGTTTTTT	CASSGNEKLFF
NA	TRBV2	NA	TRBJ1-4	TGTGCTAGCAAAGGAACAGGGCCCAATGAAAAACTGTTTTTT	CASKGTGPNEKLFF
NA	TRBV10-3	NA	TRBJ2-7	TGTGCCATCTCTAGGGCAGGGGGGGACTACGAGCAGTACTTC	CAISRAGGDYEQYF
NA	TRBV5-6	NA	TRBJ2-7	TGTGCCAGCAGCTTCCAATCGCGCTCCTACGAGCAGTACTTC	CASSFQSRSYEQYF
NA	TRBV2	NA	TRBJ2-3	TGTGCCAGCAGTGGAGGGCAGGGTACAGATACGCAGTATTTT	CASSGGQGTDTQYF
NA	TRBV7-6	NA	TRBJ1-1	TGTGCCAGCAGCTTAGCGCAGGGGCCGTACACTGAAGCTTTCTTT	CASSLAQGPYTEAFF
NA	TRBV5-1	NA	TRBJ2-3	TGCGCCAGCAGCTTGTATCGGGACGGAGATACGCAGTATTTT	CASSLYRDGDTQYF
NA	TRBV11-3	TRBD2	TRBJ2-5	TGTGCCAGCAGCCCTGGACTAGCGGCACAAGAGACCCAGTACTTC	CASSPGLAAQETQYF
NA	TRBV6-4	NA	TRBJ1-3	TGTGCCAGCAGTCCGGGCCCTAACTCTGGAAACACCATATATTTT	CASSPGPNSGNTIYF
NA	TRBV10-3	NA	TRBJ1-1	TGTGCCATCAGTCCAGGCACTGAAGCTTTCTTT	CAISPGTEAFF
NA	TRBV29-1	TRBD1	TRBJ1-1	TGCAGCGCCTGGACAGGGGGCGTCACTGAAGCTTCCTTT	CSAWTGGVTEASF
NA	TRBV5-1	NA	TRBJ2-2	TGCGCCAGCAGCTTGGAGGGGGGCAGCGGGGAGCTGTTTTTT	CASSLEGGSGELFF
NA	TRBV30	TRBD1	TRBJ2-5	TGTGCCTGGAGTGTACGGACAGGAGGCCCAGAGACCCAGTACTTC	CAWSVRTGGPETQYF
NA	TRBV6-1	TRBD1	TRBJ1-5	TGTGCCAGCAGTGGAAACAGGGGCGGGCCCCAGCATTTT	CASSGNRGGPQHF
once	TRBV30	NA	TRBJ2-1	TGTGCCTGGAGTGTAGGACAGACCCATGAGCAGTTCTTC	CAWSVGQTHEQFF
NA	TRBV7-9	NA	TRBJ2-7	TGTGCCAGCAGCTTACTGACCGCGCACGAGCAGTACTTC	CASSLLTAHEQYF
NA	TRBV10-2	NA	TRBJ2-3	TGCGCCAGCAGTCCTGATAGGATCAGCACAGATACGCAGTATTTT	CASSPDRISTDTQYF
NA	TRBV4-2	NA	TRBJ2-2	TGTGCCAGCAGCCAAGGCCAGGGGGAGCTGTTTTTT	CASSQGQGELFF
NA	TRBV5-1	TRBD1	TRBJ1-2	TGCGCCAGCAGCGGGGAGGGGGCCTGGAGTGGCTACACCTTC	CASSGEGAWSGYTF
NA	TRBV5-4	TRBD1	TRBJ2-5	TGTGCCAGCAGCTTGGGGGACAGACAAGAGACCCAGTACTTC	CASSLGDRQETQYF
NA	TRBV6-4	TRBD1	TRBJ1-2	TGTGCCAGCAGTGACTCAGGGGGCGTCTATGGCTACACCTTC	CASSDSGGVYGYTF
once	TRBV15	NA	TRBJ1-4	TGTGCCACCAGCAGAGGTGCTTCTATCGGCGAAAAACTGTTTTTT	CATSRGASIGEKLFF
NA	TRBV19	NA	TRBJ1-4	TGTGCCAGTAGTATCGAAGCTAATGAAAAACTGTTTTTT	CASSIEANEKLFF
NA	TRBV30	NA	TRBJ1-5	TGTGCCTGGAGTGTACCCCACAAAGATCAGCCCCAGCATTTT	CAWSVPHKDQPQHF
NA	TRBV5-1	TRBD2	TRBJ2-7	TGCGCCAGCAGCTCCCTGACCCTCGCGGGAGGGGAAACGGACGAGCAGTACTTC	CASSSLTLAGGETDEQYF
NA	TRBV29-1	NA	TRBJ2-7	TGCAGCGTTTCGACAGCGACCTACGAGCAGTACTTC	CSVSTATYEQYF
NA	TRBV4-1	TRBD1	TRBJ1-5	TGCGCCAGCAGCCAGGGGGGGGACAGCCCCAGACCATTCCAGCATTTT	CASSQGGDSPRPFQHF
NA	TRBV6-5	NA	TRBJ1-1	TGTGCCAGCAGTTACGGCAGTAACACGCACACTGAAGCTTTCTTT	CASSYGSNTHTEAFF
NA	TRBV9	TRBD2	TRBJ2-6	TGTGCCAGCAGCGGCAGGGACTCGGGGGGCTCTGGGGCCAACGTCCTGACTTTC	CASSGRDSGGSGANVLTF
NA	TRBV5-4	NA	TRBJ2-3	TGTGCCAGCAGCTTGAGGGCATACACAGATACGCAGTATTTT	CASSLRAYTDTQYF
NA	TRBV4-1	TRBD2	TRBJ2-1	TGCGCCAGCAGTCCCAAGGAACTAGCGGGGGTAAATGAGCAGTTCTTC	CASSPKELAGVNEQFF
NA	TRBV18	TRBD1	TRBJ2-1	TGTGCCAGCTCACCACCGGGACAGATTAACAATGAGCAGTTCTTC	CASSPPGQINNEQFF
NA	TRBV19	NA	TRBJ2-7	TGTGCCAGTAGTCCCCGGACAGATGGCGAGCAGTACTTC	CASSPRTDGEQYF
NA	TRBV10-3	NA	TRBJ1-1	TGTGCCATCAGTGAGTCGGGAGCGGCTGAAGCTTTCTTT	CAISESGAAEAFF
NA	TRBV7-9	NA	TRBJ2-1	TGTGCCAGCAGCCTACTAGAGTTTAAAGAGAATGAGCAGTTCTTC	CASSLLEFKENEQFF
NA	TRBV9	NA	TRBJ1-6	TGTGCCAGCAGCGTAGGACCCTCTGGGGGCAGTTCACCCCTCCACTTT	CASSVGPSGGSSPLHF
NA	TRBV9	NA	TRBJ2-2	TGTGCCAGCAGTTTGGCGGGCACCGGGGAGCTGTTTTTT	CASSLAGTGELFF
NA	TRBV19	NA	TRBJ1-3	TGTGCCAGTGCGGGACCTTCTAGCTCTGGAAACACCATATATTTT	CASAGPSSSGNTIYF
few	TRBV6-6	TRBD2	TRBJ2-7	TGTGCCAGCAGTCAAGGGACTAGCGGGAGGAAGTACTTC	CASSQGTSGRKYF
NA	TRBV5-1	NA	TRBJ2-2	TGCGCCAGCAGCCCGATGAAGGGAGTAACCGGGGAGCTGTTTTTT	CASSPMKGVTGELFF
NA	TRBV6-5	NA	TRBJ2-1	TGTGCCAGCAGTTACCAAGGGCCAAAAGGGTACAATGAGCAGTTCTTC	CASSYQGPKGYNEQFF
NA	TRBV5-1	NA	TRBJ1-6	TGCGCCAGCAGCTTTGACTGGGGCGGGCCCCTCCACTTT	CASSFDWGGPLHF
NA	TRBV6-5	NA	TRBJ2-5	TGTGCCAGCAGTTACTCCGACGGCATCAGCCCGCGGGACTTC	CASSYSDGISPRDF
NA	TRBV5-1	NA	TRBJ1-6	TGCGCCAGCAGCTTGGGTACAGGCCCCTATAATTCACCCCTCCGCTTT	CASSLGTGPYNSPLRF
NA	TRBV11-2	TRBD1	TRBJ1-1	TGTGCCAGCAGCCACGGACAGGTCACAACTGAAGCTTTCTTT	CASSHGQVTTEAFF